This TCR beta chain was recorded in a study of prognosis after radiotherapy for stage I lung cancer (dated by TCRdb to the early 2020s). With regard to the full study: Around 19 stage I NSCLC patients were enrolled in Nanjing, China, between 2018 and 2019. Image-guided IMRT or VMAT was used to deliver SBRT in 3 to 5 fractions at a biologically effective dose of at least 100 Gy. In about 14 patients the disease was a newly diagnosed primary stage I lung tumor, whereas several had oligometastatic NSCLC following surgical resection of the primary tumor. The cohort comprised more than 10 men and roughly 6 women with a median age of about 70 years, ranging from about 50 to 84 years. A total of around 40 blood samples from around 20 patients were sequenced, with one sample obtained before and one obtained after SBRT for each patient. Peripheral blood TCR beta repertoires were profiled in stage I NSCLC patients before and after stereotactic body radiotherapy, and the study then linked these repertoires to distant failure. On tumor histology, twelve patients had adenocarcinoma and several had squamous cell carcinoma. In every patient, SBRT was given without any concurrent therapy. Distant metastases were developed by four of the 19 patients after SBRT, at a median of about seven months, whereas no significant progression was observed in the other 15 patients. Every patient was deemed medically inoperable, roughly twelve because of comorbidities and several because they refused surgery. What the work shows at the level of the full study, not this receptor alone: Unique TCR clone counts fell after SBRT (median about 10,000 before versus about 7,400 after; Wilcoxon paired P=0.011). No determination of tumor specificity was made for expanded TCR clones. TRBV and TRBJ usage frequencies reportedly differed by metastasis status, in two V genes at baseline and in several V and two J genes after SBRT. No adjustment for multiple comparisons was applied to any of the reported P values. The study was limited by its small cohort and short follow-up, and the findings require independent validation. Post-SBRT Shannon entropy and its change from baseline were lower in patients who developed distant metastases; baseline Shannon entropy was not associated with metastases.

Two rounds of multiplex PCR on genomic DNA were used to amplify the TCR beta CDR3 region. The first PCR round used primers specific to each TRBV and TRBJ gene, and the primer sequences were filed in Chinese patent CN105087789A. The second PCR round used universal primers. The Roche High Pure PCR Template Preparation Kit was used to extract genomic DNA from frozen PBMCs. Libraries were sequenced paired-end with 151 bp reads on an Illumina HiSeq 3000. Under the source paper's analysis protocol: Raw reads lacking the multiplex PCR primer sequences were removed with CutAdapt. PEAR was used to merge high-quality paired reads into contigs. TRB V, D and J gene segments were assigned to each contig with MiXCR by alignment to reference sequences. CDR3 sequences were clustered by base quality and sequence similarity to remove sequencing errors. Shannon entropy normalized by the natural log of productive TCR sequence number was used as the measure of diversity. One minus Shannon entropy divided by the natural log of the number of unique clonotypes was used as the definition of clonality. Progression-free survival cut-offs for repertoire metrics were chosen using the Youden index of ROC curves, with analyses run in R 3.5.3. The public reads were run again by TCRdb, first through fastp at Q25 and then through MiXCR, and only productive beta chains were kept. Each entry merges the rows of one CDR3 protein and shows their most common DNA and genes. TCRdb's processing, not the authors', yielded these V and J calls. The sample includes around 19,000 distinct CDR3 sequences, with 44% observed a single time. The ten largest account for more than 35% of the sample.

A history of other malignancies or of prior chemotherapy or radiotherapy was absent in all patients, and node-negative disease was shown on CT and PET/CT in all patients. At each of the two time points, around 5.7 milliliters of peripheral venous blood were collected into EDTA tubes. PBMCs were isolated by Ficoll-Paque Plus density-gradient centrifugation. Right after collection, samples were kept at -80 degrees C until analysis. At least ten counts were recorded for this clonotype. Its antigen is unknown. Base qualities are not at hand, and no much larger clone is one base apart. There are 14 amino acids in the CDR3, from cysteine to phenylalanine inclusive. Of the read, only the CDR3 DNA is kept; its 42 bases are in frame from base 1. From the germline V gene, CDR1 is KGHSH and CDR2 is LQKENI. Trimming at the junction amounts to 1 base on V and 2 bases on J, and the germline ends lie 5 bases apart.

Sample: PBMCs, taken before or after stereotactic body radiation therapy (not recorded which). This receptor chain uses TRBV18 and TRBJ2-2, with the D gene not confidently named. The TCR sequence derives from a donor older than 45 with non-small cell lung cancer. For the CDR3, the sequence is CASSPRPNTGELFF. The nucleotides read TGTGCCAGCTCACCACGGCCTAACACCGGGGAGCTGTTTTTT.